Presented here are 22 T cell receptor beta chains from one specimen sequenced in a study of control samples from healthy donors and cancer patients. TCRdb keeps only in-frame clones here, not all; method: immunoSEQ multiplex PCR. The table records about 95,000 clones, about 82% of them present only once. The sequenced material came from blood. These receptors were collected from a young man in good health.

V and J are TRBV5-5 and TRBJ1-4; TRBD1 matches 7 bases. Germline loops: CDR1 SGHKS, CDR2 YYEKEE (reference sequence). With V trimmed by 1 base and J by 6 bases, 9 bases remained unmatched. The CDR3 sequence is 16 residues long. The DNA of the CDR3 is TGTGCCAGCAGCTTGAATCCAGGCAGGGGGGATGAAAAACTGTTTTTT. This sequence encodes CASSLNPGRGDEKLFF.

This clone was seen once. V gene TRBV11-2 combines with J gene TRBJ1-6; D remains unclear. Between the trimmed V and J ends, which lost 1 base and 5 bases, there was a span of 9 bases. The CDR3 is made up of 15 amino acids. Germline CDR1 and CDR2: SGHAT and FQNNGV. The CDR3 reads CASSLAPGDNSPLHF. The CDR3 nucleotides are TGTGCCAGCAGCTTAGCTCCGGGCGATAATTCACCCCTCCACTTT.

This clone occurred a few times. The chain joins TRBV24-1 to TRBJ1-4; 10 bases are shared with TRBD1. This CDR3 comprises 16 residues. Germline V CDR1 and CDR2: KGHDR, SFDVKD. V lost 8 bases, J lost 4 bases, and 9 bases stayed unmatched. This CDR3 reads CATTALGQGDNEKLFF. DNA of the CDR3: TGTGCCACCACTGCCCTAGGACAGGGGGATAATGAAAAACTGTTTTTT.

The rearrangement joins TRBV7-9 to TRBJ1-5; 9 nucleotides agree with TRBD1. V lost 5 bases, J lost 5 bases, and 1 base stayed unmatched. Germline CDR1 and CDR2: SEHNR and FQNEAQ (reference sequence). This CDR3 is 13 amino acids long. The CDR3 protein is CASSGQGYQPQHF. CDR3 sequence (DNA): TGTGCCAGCAGCGGACAGGGGTATCAGCCCCAGCATTTT. The variable domain in full, with the rest retrieved from reference TRBV7-9 and TRBJ1-5, is DTGVSQNPRHKITKRGQNVTFRCDPISEHNRLYWYRQTLGQGPEFLTYFQNEAQLEKSRLLSDRFSAERPKGSFSTLEIQRTEQGDSAMYLCASSGQGYQPQHFGDGTRLSIL.

This chain uses TRBV7-8 with TRBJ2-7; maybe TRBD2 (6 bases). Germline CDR1 SGHVS, CDR2 FQNEAQ. The CDR3 is 13 amino acids. V lost 2 bases and J lost 2, with 7 bases in between. CDR3 residues: CASSLRLAYEQYF. The CDR3, as DNA: TGTGCCAGCAGCTTAAGACTAGCCTACGAGCAGTACTTC.

The J gene is TRBJ1-1, the V gene TRBV7-3; D possibly corresponds to TRBD1 (5 bases). The germline gives CDR1 SGHTA, CDR2 FQGTGA. This CDR3 region has 14 residues. V gave up 6 bases and J gave up 5 bases, with 16 bases separating them. The CDR3 protein is CASSRNGEGTEAFF. The CDR3 bases are TGTGCCAGCAGTCGAAATGGTGAGGGGACTGAAGCTTTCTTT. The variable domain in full, with the rest retrieved from reference TRBV7-3 and TRBJ1-1, is GAGVSQTPSNKVTEKGKYVELRCDPISGHTALYWYRQSLGQGPEFLIYFQGTGAADDSGLPNDRFFAVRPEGSVSTLKIQRTERGDSAVYLCASSRNGEGTEAFFGQGTRLTVV.

The chain is built from TRBV3-1 (or the pseudogene TRBV3-2) and TRBJ1-2, with D perhaps matching TRBD1 (6 bases). V lost 1 base to trimming and J lost 7 bases, with 19 bases between them. The germline V gene encodes CDR1 LGHDT and CDR2 YNNKEL (reference sequence). The CDR3 contains 16 residues. The CDR3: CASSQAGRGHLSGYTF. CDR3 sequence (DNA): TGTGCCAGCAGCCAAGCGGGCAGGGGACATCTTAGTGGCTACACCTTC.

This clone was seen more than once but under ten times. The sample carries other DNA sequences with the same CDR3. The chain joins TRBV6-6 to TRBJ1-5; the D is unclear. This CDR3 has 14 residues. V was shortened by 2 bases and J by 2 bases, with 7 bases between the two germline ends. Per germline, CDR1 MNHNY and CDR2 SVGAGI (reference sequence). CDR3 DNA sequence: TGTGCCAGCAGTTACCGGGGAGGCAATCAGCCCCAGCATTTT. Translation gives CASSYRGGNQPQHF.

This clone has a single count. The gene calls are TRBV12-3 or TRBV12-4 and TRBJ1-1; D uncertain. The CDR3 length is 13 residues. The germline V and J ends were trimmed by 2 bases and 4 bases, with 8 bases remaining between them. CDR3 loop: CASSLKGGTEAFF. The CDR3 DNA follows: TGTGCCAGCAGTTTAAAGGGTGGCACTGAAGCTTTCTTT.

The chain carries TRBV19 and TRBJ1-2; TRBD1 agrees at 9 bases. V dropped 4 bases and J dropped 1; count of bases not matched to a gene: 7. CDR1 LNHDA and CDR2 SQIVND come from the germline V gene (reference sequence). The CDR3 has 16 amino acids. CDR3 in amino acids: CASSRDRVIGNYGYTF. The CDR3 DNA reads TGTGCCAGTAGTAGGGACAGGGTAATCGGTAACTATGGCTACACCTTC.

V gene TRBV9 combines with J gene TRBJ1-2, with D possibly matching TRBD1 (5 bases). V lost 0 bases, J lost 0 bases, and 9 bases lay in between. The germline gives CDR1 SGDLS, CDR2 YYNGEE. The CDR3 spans 15 residues. Written as DNA, the CDR3 is TGTGCCAGCAGCGTAGAGGACACCTCTAACTATGGCTACACCTTC. Amino acid sequence: CASSVEDTSNYGYTF.

This chain uses TRBV19 with TRBJ1-3, with a possible D match to TRBD1 (6 bases). The CDR3 length is 14 residues. Germline loops: CDR1 LNHDA, CDR2 SQIVND (reference sequence). The V end was cut by 5 bases, the J end by 2 bases, with 10 bases between. The CDR3 region has the DNA TGTGCCAGTAGTCTACAGGGAGCTGGAAACACCATATATTTT. Its translation is CASSLQGAGNTIYF.

To note about this clone: Other DNA sequences from this sample encode an identical CDR3 as well. The chain uses TRBV12-3 or TRBV12-4 and TRBJ1-2; D not resolved. V lost 3 bases to trimming and J lost 2 bases, with 7 bases between them. The CDR3 has 13 amino acids. The CDR3 spells CASSLGRNYGYTF. CDR3 bases: TGTGCCAGCAGTTTGGGCCGCAACTATGGCTACACCTTC.

This clone has a handful of counts. CDR3 DNA: TGCGCCAGCAGCCCGACCCCGGACACCATATATTTT. Its protein product is CASSPTPDTIYF. The chain combines TRBV5-1 with TRBJ1-3; D is unresolved. Trimming left V 4 bases short and J 8 bases short, with 10 bases between. This CDR3 has 12 amino acids. Germline values: CDR1 SGHRS, CDR2 YFSETQ.

A single count supports this clone. This chain connects TRBV20-1 to TRBJ1-2; no clear D gene. Deletions cut 3 bases from V and 7 bases from J, with 12 bases between. This CDR3 is 12 amino acids long. Germline V gives CDR1 DFQATT, CDR2 SNEGSKA (reference sequence). CDR3 sequence (DNA): TGCAGTGCTAGTCGGCCAGGCGGTGGCTACACCTTC. It is translated as CSASRPGGGYTF.

The chain recombines TRBV12-5 with TRBJ1-2; 7 positions agree with TRBD1. The CDR3 has 16 residues. Trimming cost V 1 base and J 1 base; bases outside gene matches: 6. Germline V lookup: CDR1 LGHNT, CDR2 FRNRAP. The chain's CDR3 is CASGLARDRINYGYTF. In nucleotides, the CDR3 is TGTGCTAGTGGTTTGGCTCGGGACAGAATTAACTATGGCTACACCTTC.

This chain links TRBV13 with TRBJ1-2; possible D gene TRBD1, 5 bases. The CDR3 sequence is 13 residues long. Trimming took off 3 bases at V and 5 bases at J, with 10 bases between the two ends. CDR1 is PRHDT and CDR2 is FYEKMQ in the germline V gene (reference sequence). This chain's CDR3 is CASSLGRRYGYTF. The CDR3 DNA reads TGTGCCAGCAGCTTGGGGCGACGGTATGGCTACACCTTC.

CDR3 DNA sequence: TGCGCCAGCAGCTCGGAAGGGGGGCCCTACGAGCAGTACTTC. Translated, it gives CASSSEGGPYEQYF. The chain has TRBV5-1 and TRBJ2-7, with D perhaps given as TRBD1 or TRBD2 (6 bases each). V was shortened by 3 bases and J by 2 bases, with 12 bases between the two germline ends. Looked up from germline, CDR1 is SGHRS and CDR2 is YFSETQ. The CDR3 has 14 amino acids. The full variable domain, in which reference TRBV5-1 and TRBJ2-7 provide the parts outside the CDR3, is KAGVTQTPRYLIKTRGQQVTLSCSPISGHRSVSWYQQTPGQGLQFLFEYFSETQRNKGNFPGRFSGRQFSNSRSEMNVSTLELGDSALYLCASSSEGGPYEQYFGPGTRLTVT.

The rearrangement links TRBV6-6 to TRBJ1-2; D uncertain. CDR3 length equals 12 residues. Germline V lookup: CDR1 MNHNY, CDR2 SVGAGI (reference sequence). Trimming took off 2 bases at V and 8 bases at J, with 9 bases between the two ends. This CDR3 reads CASSYEASGYTF. The CDR3 DNA sequence: TGTGCCAGCAGTTACGAGGCAAGCGGCTACACCTTC.

The V gene is TRBV7-8, the J gene TRBJ1-5; 10 bases align to TRBD1. Germline-derived CDR1 and CDR2 are SGHVS and FQNEAQ. This CDR3 is built from 18 residues. V shed 3 bases, J shed 4 bases, and the junction held 12 bases outside the gene matches. This CDR3 reads CASSFNPGRTGGNQPQHF. The CDR3 coding sequence is TGTGCCAGCAGCTTCAACCCCGGCAGGACAGGGGGGAATCAGCCCCAGCATTTT.

The rearrangement uses TRBV27 and TRBJ2-5; D possibly corresponds to TRBD1 (5 bases). This CDR3 region has 19 residues. Trimming took 6 bases from V and 5 from J, leaving 31 bases between them. Germline CDR1 reads MNHEY; CDR2 reads SMNVEV (reference sequence). Here the CDR3 DNA reads TGTGCCAGCAGCTCTCTGGGATGGGGCCCCCAAGAGACTGCTGAGACCCAGTACTTC. It codes for CASSSLGWGPQETAETQYF.

The chain recombines TRBV5-1 with TRBJ2-1; the match to TRBD1 covers 8 bases. The V segment lost 4 bases and the J segment 3 bases; nucleotides outside the gene matches: 3. The length of the CDR3 is 14 residues. The germline V gene has CDR1 SGHRS and CDR2 YFSETQ. The CDR3 loop is CASSPDRVYNEQFF. In DNA form, the CDR3 reads TGCGCCAGCAGCCCGGACAGGGTCTACAATGAGCAGTTCTTC. The complete variable domain, with remaining parts taken from reference TRBV5-1 and TRBJ2-1, reads KAGVTQTPRYLIKTRGQQVTLSCSPISGHRSVSWYQQTPGQGLQFLFEYFSETQRNKGNFPGRFSGRQFSNSRSEMNVSTLELGDSALYLCASSPDRVYNEQFFGPGTRLTVL.